Each of the 27 T cell receptor beta chains below was sequenced from the same sample in a study of T cells in Graves' hyperthyroidism and ophthalmopathy. Amplification targeted TCR beta CDR3 regions from RNA transcripts. The TCR CDR3 first-round RT-PCR relied on the HTBI primer set. TCRdb reprocessed the multiplex PCR reads via MiXCR and lists one record per CDR3 protein. The table includes some 380,000 distinct CDR3 sequences, 13% detected once. Sequencing was carried out using blood. The receptors here all came from a man aged 25-45 years with Graves' hyperthyroidism that later progressed to Graves' ophthalmopathy.

Ten or more counts support this clonotype. CDR3: CASNPPQGGNTEAFF. The CDR3 DNA follows: TGCGCCAGCAACCCACCCCAGGGAGGGAACACTGAAGCTTTCTTT. The chain joins TRBV5-1 to TRBJ1-1; D possibly corresponds to TRBD1 (5 bases). The ends were cut back, 6 bases at V and 1 base at J, with 16 bases in the middle. There are 15 residues in the CDR3. Looked up from germline, CDR1 is SGHRS and CDR2 is YFSETQ. Full variable domain (outside the CDR3, taken from reference TRBV5-1 and TRBJ1-1): KAGVTQTPRYLIKTRGQQVTLSCSPISGHRSVSWYQQTPGQGLQFLFEYFSETQRNKGNFPGRFSGRQFSNSRSEMNVSTLELGDSALYLCASNPPQGGNTEAFFGQGTRLTVV.

This clonotype showed up many times. The genes are TRBV27 and TRBJ1-1; D is uncertain. The V end lost 5 bases, the J end lost 1 base, and 11 bases lay between the germline ends. Looked up from germline, CDR1 is MNHEY and CDR2 is SMNVEV (reference sequence). This CDR3 has 14 amino acids. This chain's CDR3 is CASSGPGANTEAFF. In DNA form, the CDR3 reads TGTGCCAGCAGTGGCCCGGGAGCGAACACTGAAGCTTTCTTT.

This clonotype has ten or more counts. V gene TRBV27 combines with J gene TRBJ2-7; no definite D call. The CDR3 has 12 amino acids. Deletions cut 5 bases from V and 5 bases from J, with 10 bases between. Per germline, CDR1 MNHEY and CDR2 SMNVEV (reference sequence). CDR3 DNA sequence: TGTGCCAGCAGTATGACAAGGGACGAGCAGTACTTC. It yields the protein CASSMTRDEQYF.

This chain connects TRBV28 to TRBJ2-7; D uncertain. Per germline, CDR1 MDHEN and CDR2 SYDVKM. The length of the CDR3 is 13 residues. Trimming took 5 bases from V and 6 from J, leaving 14 bases between them. CDR3 bases: TGTGCCAGCAGTAGCACGGAACTTACCGAGCAGTACTTC. As protein: CASSSTELTEQYF.

This clonotype was counted between two and nine times. The chain combines TRBV7-9 with TRBJ2-6, with D perhaps matching TRBD1 or TRBD2 (5 bases each). The CDR3 consists of 17 residues. Germline lookup yields CDR1 SEHNR and CDR2 FQNEAQ (reference sequence). V lost 3 bases, J lost 1 base, and 13 bases lay in between. CDR3 DNA: TGTGCCAGCAGCTTGGGGGATGCAGGGTCTGGGGCCAACGTCCTGACTTTC. Amino acid sequence: CASSLGDAGSGANVLTF.

J is TRBJ1-2 and V is TRBV4-1; unclear D gene. Trimming took off 1 base at V and 6 bases at J, with 30 bases between the two ends. Germline V CDR1 and CDR2: MGHRA, YSYEKL. The CDR3 runs 20 residues. CDR3 DNA: TGCGCCAGCAGCCAAGGTAATATCGACGAGCACTTGAAAAGGATTAATGGCTACACCTTC. As protein: CASSQGNIDEHLKRINGYTF.

This clonotype showed up many times. The chain has TRBV6-4 and TRBJ1-5, with TRBD1 as a possible D gene (5 bases). Trimming removed 6 bases from V and 0 bases from J, with 12 bases in between. The CDR3 extends over 15 amino acids. The germline V gene encodes CDR1 MRHNA and CDR2 SNTAGT. The CDR3 protein is CASRDTHHSNQPQHF. The DNA for the CDR3 is TGTGCCAGCAGGGACACCCACCATAGCAATCAGCCCCAGCATTTT.

Ten or more counts support this clonotype. This chain connects TRBV9 to TRBJ1-1; D gene uncertain. Germline V lookup: CDR1 SGDLS, CDR2 YYNGEE. The V gene lost 0 bases and the J gene lost 0 bases, with 9 bases spanning the gap. There are 15 residues in the CDR3. CDR3 residues: CASSVARQLNTEAFF. The CDR3 nucleotides read TGTGCCAGCAGCGTAGCCCGGCAGCTGAACACTGAAGCTTTCTTT.

This clonotype has only a few counts. The chain recombines TRBV7-9 with TRBJ2-1; no clear D. V shed 1 base and J shed 0 bases, with 16 bases lying between them. This CDR3 has 18 amino acids. CDR1 and CDR2 (germline): SEHNR, FQNEAQ (reference sequence). CDR3: CASSLDRGEFSSYNEQFF. In DNA, the CDR3 is TGTGCCAGCAGCTTAGATCGTGGAGAATTTAGCTCCTACAATGAGCAGTTCTTC.

This clonotype was recorded many times. The chain has TRBV20-1 and TRBJ1-1; D not resolved. Per the germline V gene, CDR1 is DFQATT and CDR2 is SNEGSKA (reference sequence). V gave up 0 bases and J gave up 2 bases, with 13 bases separating them. This CDR3 is 15 amino acids long. The CDR3 is CSARDVLRANTEAFF. In DNA form, the CDR3 reads TGCAGTGCTAGAGATGTTCTTAGGGCAAACACTGAAGCTTTCTTT.

The sample holds many counts of this clonotype. The V and J genes are TRBV7-9 and TRBJ2-7; 7 nucleotides line up with TRBD1. V was clipped by 5 bases and J by 2 bases; unmatched bases: 15. Germline-derived CDR1 and CDR2 are SEHNR and FQNEAQ (reference sequence). The CDR3 is 17 residues long. The chain's CDR3 is CASSPTPGQRPAYEQYF. As DNA, the CDR3 is TGTGCCAGCAGCCCTACGCCGGGACAGCGTCCAGCCTACGAGCAGTACTTC.

This clonotype was detected only a few times. The rearrangement uses TRBV3-1 and TRBJ2-7; D remains unclear. The germline CDR1 and CDR2 sequences are LGHDT and YNNKEL (reference sequence). V was clipped by 0 bases and J by 9 bases, with 12 bases between them. CDR3 length equals 13 residues. CDR3 sequence: CASSQDGSQGQYF. CDR3 sequence (DNA): TGTGCCAGCAGCCAAGACGGGTCCCAAGGGCAGTACTTC.

This clonotype was observed many times. This chain connects TRBV5-4 to TRBJ2-7; no reliable D call. This CDR3 contains 12 residues. Per germline, CDR1 SGHNT and CDR2 YYREEE (reference sequence). The ends were cut back, 1 base at V and 5 bases at J, with 7 bases in the middle. The CDR3 loop reads CASSLWANEQYF. The DNA for the CDR3 is TGTGCCAGCAGCTTGTGGGCAAACGAGCAGTACTTC.

This clonotype was observed many times. J is TRBJ2-6 and V is TRBV6-2 or TRBV6-3; no definite D call. Deletions cut 7 bases from V and 1 base from J, with 5 bases between. This CDR3 region has 13 residues. CDR1 and CDR2 from the germline V gene are MNHEY and SVGEGT. CDR3 protein: CASKQSGANVLTF. The CDR3, as DNA: TGTGCCAGCAAGCAATCTGGGGCCAACGTCCTGACTTTC.

This clonotype has ten or more counts. The chain carries TRBV2 and TRBJ1-5; tentatively, D is TRBD1 (5 bases). The CDR3 length is 15 residues. Germline-derived CDR1 and CDR2 are SNHLY and FYNNEI. Trimming removed 4 bases from V and 8 bases from J, with 18 bases in between. The CDR3 loop reads CASSGRGGPREPQHF. The CDR3 DNA is TGTGCCAGCAGTGGACGTGGAGGGCCCAGGGAGCCCCAGCATTTT.

This clonotype has ten or more counts. In nucleotides, the CDR3 is TGTGCCAGCAGCTTGGGACGCTCTGGGGCCAACGTCCTGACTTTC. It codes for CASSLGRSGANVLTF. The rearrangement uses TRBV7-3 and TRBJ2-6; possibly TRBD1 or TRBD2 for D (5 bases each). CDR1 SGHTA and CDR2 FQGTGA come from the germline V gene. The CDR3 is 15 residues long. The V gene lost 3 bases and the J gene lost 0 bases, with 6 bases spanning the gap.

This clonotype was found many times. As DNA, the CDR3 is TGCAGCGTTGTCCTTAGTCAGGGTCGGACAGATACGCAGTATTTT. It encodes CSVVLSQGRTDTQYF. J is TRBJ2-3 and V is TRBV29-1, with a tentative D call TRBD1 (5 bases). Trimming took off 4 bases at V and 3 bases at J, with 17 bases between the two ends. The germline V gene has CDR1 SQVTM and CDR2 ANQGSEA. The CDR3 has 15 amino acids.

This clonotype was observed a handful of times. V is TRBV2 and J is TRBJ2-1; 13 bases are shared with TRBD2. Per germline, CDR1 SNHLY and CDR2 FYNNEI. With V trimmed by 6 bases and J by 8 bases, 10 bases remained unmatched. This CDR3 region has 16 residues. CDR3 nucleotides: TGTGCCAGCAGGCGGACTAGCGGGGGTCCCGGAGATGAGCAGTTCTTC. Residues: CASRRTSGGPGDEQFF.

At least ten counts were recorded for this clonotype. The chain couples TRBV7-9 to TRBJ2-7; 9 nucleotides agree with TRBD2. The CDR3 sequence is 15 residues long. Losses at the gene ends were 1 base for V and 4 bases for J; bases not matched to a gene: 5. The germline CDR1 and CDR2 sequences are SEHNR and FQNEAQ (reference sequence). CDR3 sequence reads: CASSLVSSGEYEQYF. The CDR3, as DNA: TGTGCCAGCAGCTTAGTCTCTAGCGGGGAGTACGAGCAGTACTTC.

This clonotype occurred many times. The J gene is TRBJ1-2, the V gene TRBV11-2; tentatively, D is TRBD1 (6 bases). The V end was cut by 3 bases, the J end by 6 bases, with 14 bases between. CDR3 size: 14 residues. In germline, CDR1 is SGHAT, CDR2 FQNNGV. The CDR3 region is CASSFSLQGDGYTF. CDR3 in DNA: TGTGCCAGCAGCTTTTCTTTACAGGGAGATGGCTACACCTTC.

This clonotype occurred many times. This chain joins TRBV4-1 and TRBJ1-1, with D maybe TRBD1 (6 bases). CDR3 length equals 15 residues. The germline V gene has CDR1 MGHRA and CDR2 YSYEKL. V was trimmed by 1 base and J by 0 bases, leaving 9 bases between them. The DNA of the CDR3 is TGCGCCAGCAGCCAAGTCGGGGGCTTGAACACTGAAGCTTTCTTT. This codes for CASSQVGGLNTEAFF.

The V call is TRBV30, the J call TRBJ1-1, with a weak D call TRBD1 (6 bases). V was clipped by 1 base and J by 0 bases, with 6 bases between them. The CDR3 spans 13 residues. The germline V gene has CDR1 GTSNPN and CDR2 SVGIG (reference sequence). The CDR3 protein is CAWSAGVNTEAFF. CDR3 nucleotide sequence: TGTGCCTGGAGTGCAGGGGTGAACACTGAAGCTTTCTTT.

This clonotype was seen many times. The J gene is TRBJ2-1, the V gene TRBV7-9; 7 bases fit TRBD2. Germline V gene sequence: CDR1 SEHNR, CDR2 FQNEAQ (reference sequence). The V segment lost 2 bases and the J segment 4 bases; nucleotides outside the gene matches: 11. The CDR3 contains 17 residues. The CDR3 reads CASSLKWGLTIYNEQFF. For the CDR3, the DNA is TGTGCCAGCAGCTTAAAGTGGGGACTAACCATTTACAATGAGCAGTTCTTC.

The sample holds many counts of this clonotype. This sequence joins TRBV11-3 and TRBJ1-1; D is perhaps TRBD1 (6 bases). CDR1 is SGHNT and CDR2 is YENEEA in the germline V gene. The ends were cut back, 4 bases at V and 11 bases at J, with 29 bases in the middle. CDR3 length equals 17 residues. The CDR3 protein is CASSSHGPRGQRSRAFF. CDR3 nucleotide sequence: TGTGCCAGCAGCTCCCACGGGCCCAGGGGACAACGAAGTAGGGCTTTCTTT. The full variable domain, its missing parts supplied by reference TRBV11-3 and TRBJ1-1, is EAGVVQSPRYKIIEKKQPVAFWCNPISGHNTLYWYLQNLGQGPELLIRYENEEAVDDSQLPKDRFSAERLKGVDSTLKIQPAELGDSAVYLCASSSHGPRGQRSRAFFGQGTRLTVV.

The sample holds a few counts of this clonotype. The chain has TRBV9 and TRBJ2-2; D might be TRBD1 (6 bases). V lost 4 bases and J lost 6, with 13 bases in between. The germline CDR1 and CDR2 sequences are SGDLS and YYNGEE. The CDR3 is 14 residues long. The CDR3 region is CASSPSTGSGELFF. DNA for the CDR3: TGTGCCAGCAGCCCGTCCACAGGGTCCGGGGAGCTGTTTTTT.

This clonotype was observed many times. The chain joins TRBV12-3 or TRBV12-4 to TRBJ1-2; D gene unclear. Trimming shortened V by 1 base and J by 1 base, and 7 bases separated the two germline ends. This CDR3 contains 14 residues. Here the CDR3 DNA reads TGTGCCAGCAGTTTAGAGGGAAGTAACTATGGCTACACCTTC. It encodes CASSLEGSNYGYTF.

A few counts support this clonotype. This sequence joins TRBV18 and TRBJ1-1; the D is unclear. The germline V gene has CDR1 KGHSH and CDR2 LQKENI. The CDR3 is made up of 18 amino acids. Trimming removed 0 bases from V and 8 bases from J, with 25 bases in between. The DNA of the CDR3 is TGTGCCAGCTCACCACCGACGGGATCAACTTTAGGCACTATGGAAGCTTTCTTT. It codes for CASSPPTGSTLGTMEAFF.